These 17 T cell receptor beta chains share one sample of origin, sequenced in a study of T cell responses to AZD1222 COVID-19 vaccine. TCRdb's copy holds only in-frame clones and misses some; the assay was immunoSEQ multiplex PCR. The data contain about 120,000 clones, 80% to 90% of them singletons. The sequencing used peripheral blood, collected on day 0 of AZD1222 vaccination. The receptors shown here come from an adult in good health.

This chain connects TRBV6-2 or TRBV6-3 to TRBJ2-3; TRBD2 aligns across 7 bases. Trimming took 0 bases from V and 3 from J; bases not matched to a gene: 6. The CDR3 has 16 amino acids. Germline loops: CDR1 MNHEY, CDR2 SVGEGT. CDR3 loop: CASSYSRGVGTDTQYF. In DNA form, the CDR3 reads TGTGCCAGCAGTTACTCCCGGGGGGTGGGAACAGATACGCAGTATTTT.

V and J are TRBV7-8 and TRBJ1-6; D is unresolved. The CDR3 runs 17 residues. Germline loops: CDR1 SGHVS, CDR2 FQNEAQ. The V gene lost 5 bases and the J gene lost 7 bases, with 21 bases spanning the gap. CDR3 loop: CASSTQEGALRNSPLHF. The DNA for the CDR3 is TGTGCCAGCAGCACCCAGGAGGGAGCCCTAAGGAATTCACCCCTCCACTTT.

In this sample, this clone turned up once. V is TRBV7-9 and J is TRBJ2-1, with TRBD1 as a possible D gene (5 bases). CDR1 SEHNR and CDR2 FQNEAQ come from the germline V gene (reference sequence). Trimming pared 1 base from V and 10 bases from J, leaving 17 bases between. The length of the CDR3 is 15 residues. The CDR3 reads CASSLEVGIQGEQFF. Here the CDR3 DNA reads TGTGCCAGCAGCTTAGAAGTCGGCATCCAGGGAGAGCAGTTCTTC.

This clone was seen a handful of times. The rearrangement links TRBV5-1 to TRBJ2-7; 12 positions match TRBD2. V shed 4 bases and J 2 bases; nucleotides not matched to a gene: 4. The germline V gene has CDR1 SGHRS and CDR2 YFSETQ. This CDR3 is 15 amino acids long. For the CDR3, the DNA is TGCGCCAGCAGCCCCAGACTAGCGGGGGCCTACGAGCAGTACTTC. It translates to CASSPRLAGAYEQYF.

This chain connects TRBV9 to TRBJ2-3; 8 nucleotides line up with TRBD2. V gave up 4 bases and J gave up 0 bases; unmatched junction bases: 7. Germline V gives CDR1 SGDLS, CDR2 YYNGEE. The CDR3 covers 16 residues. The CDR3 DNA reads TGTGCCAGCAGCCCAAGGGAGCGGGGGAGCACAGATACGCAGTATTTT. Its translation: CASSPRERGSTDTQYF.

V gene TRBV28 combines with J gene TRBJ2-7, with TRBD2 matching over 8 bases. The CDR3 spans 17 residues. Germline V lookup: CDR1 MDHEN, CDR2 SYDVKM. Trimming cost V 4 bases and J 2 bases; bases outside gene matches: 13. As DNA, the CDR3 is TGTGCCAGCAGTTCCCCCTTCGGTCCGGGACTAGCCTACGAGCAGTACTTC. Amino acids: CASSSPFGPGLAYEQYF.

The chain couples TRBV20-1 to TRBJ1-1; 8 bases align to TRBD1. Trimming at V came to 2 bases and at J to 10 bases, leaving 3 bases not matched to a gene. This CDR3 spans 11 amino acids. Germline CDR1 is DFQATT and CDR2 is SNEGSKA (reference sequence). CDR3 loop: CSARSRGLAFF. DNA for the CDR3: TGCAGTGCTAGAAGCAGGGGGCTAGCTTTCTTT.

This chain links TRBV4-3 with TRBJ2-7; 13 positions match TRBD2. Germline CDR1 LGHNA, CDR2 YSLEER. The CDR3 totals 16 residues. J was trimmed by 3 bases and V by 3 bases; bases with no gene match: 5. Here the CDR3 reads CASSQVLAGGIYEQYF. Here the CDR3 DNA reads TGCGCCAGCAGCCAGGTACTAGCGGGGGGGATCTACGAGCAGTACTTC.

The gene calls are TRBV28 and TRBJ2-3; 8 bases align to TRBD2. The CDR3 is 19 residues long. Trimming cost V 5 bases and J 0 bases; bases outside gene matches: 16. Germline V gene data show CDR1 as MDHEN and CDR2 as SYDVKM. The CDR3 bases are TGTGCCAGCAGTCCCACACGACTAGAGCGGGGGCCCAGCACAGATACGCAGTATTTT. The encoded protein is CASSPTRLERGPSTDTQYF.

V is TRBV7-7 and J is TRBJ2-5, with D uncertain. In germline, CDR1 is SSHAT, CDR2 FNYEAQ (reference sequence). Deletions cut 1 base from V and 4 bases from J, with 10 bases between. CDR3 length: 14 residues. The DNA for the CDR3 is TGTGCCAGCAGCTTAGTTAGTTCCCGAGAGACCCAGTACTTC. Translated, it gives CASSLVSSRETQYF.

V usage is TRBV9 and J usage is TRBJ2-2, with D possibly matching TRBD2 (5 bases). Germline lookup yields CDR1 SGDLS and CDR2 YYNGEE. With 0 bases removed from V and 0 bases from J, the gap between germline ends came to 12 bases. The CDR3 length is 17 residues. In DNA form, the CDR3 reads TGTGCCAGCAGCGTAGCAAGGAGCGGTTCGAACACCGGGGAGCTGTTTTTT. Translation: CASSVARSGSNTGELFF.

The V call is TRBV30, the J call TRBJ2-3; D is ambiguous. V dropped 0 bases and J dropped 0 bases, with 1 base sitting between them. CDR1 is GTSNPN and CDR2 is SVGIG in the germline V gene (reference sequence). The CDR3 sequence is 12 residues long. CDR3 residues: CAWSVSTDTQYF. CDR3 DNA: TGTGCCTGGAGTGTTAGCACAGATACGCAGTATTTT.

The chain uses TRBV6-1 and TRBJ1-5; maybe TRBD1 (6 bases). CDR3 size: 20 residues. V lost 0 bases and J 2 bases, leaving 23 bases between the germline ends. The germline V gene encodes CDR1 MNHNS and CDR2 SASEGT. CDR3 bases: TGTGCCAGCAGTGAAGCGAACGTACAGGGTCTCCTAAATCGCAATCAGCCCCAGCATTTT. It translates to CASSEANVQGLLNRNQPQHF.

The chain joins TRBV6-5 to TRBJ2-1; D is possibly TRBD1 or TRBD2 (5 bases each). The germline V and J ends were trimmed by 7 bases and 0 bases, with 13 bases remaining between them. Germline assignment: CDR1 MNHEY and CDR2 SVGAGI. This CDR3 has 15 residues. The CDR3 DNA sequence: TGTGCCAGCAATCCGGGACGGAGCTCCTACAATGAGCAGTTCTTC. Its translation: CASNPGRSSYNEQFF.

CDR3 coding DNA: TGTGCCAGCAGCCCTCCGGGCTACTCAGATACGCAGTATTTT. The encoded protein is CASSPPGYSDTQYF. The chain recombines TRBV14 with TRBJ2-3; D ambiguous. V was shortened by 4 bases and J by 4 bases, with 12 bases between the two germline ends. CDR1 and CDR2 from the germline V gene are SGHDN and FVKESK. CDR3 length equals 14 residues.

The chain links TRBV20-1 to TRBJ2-3, with 10 bases lining up with TRBD2. From germline, CDR1 is DFQATT and CDR2 SNEGSKA (reference sequence). The CDR3 length is 16 residues. The V and J ends lost 3 bases and 9 bases, in that order; junction bases with no gene match: 15. The CDR3 DNA reads TGCAGTGCTAGTAGGGTGGCTAGCGGGAGTGGGAGGACGCAGTATTTT. Protein: CSASRVASGSGRTQYF.

The J gene is TRBJ2-2, the V gene TRBV2, with D perhaps TRBD1 (5 bases). CDR3 length equals 14 residues. The germline V gene has CDR1 SNHLY and CDR2 FYNNEI. Trimming removed 4 bases from V and 4 bases from J, with 10 bases in between. CDR3 sequence reads: CASSGIRVTGELFF. The CDR3 DNA follows: TGTGCCAGCAGTGGGATCAGGGTCACCGGGGAGCTGTTTTTT. Using reference TRBV2 and TRBJ2-2 for the parts outside the CDR3, the full variable domain is EPEVTQTPSHQVTQMGQEVILRCVPISNHLYFYWYRQILGQKVEFLVSFYNNEISEKSEIFDDQFSVERPDGSNFTLKIRSTKLEDSAMYFCASSGIRVTGELFFGEGSRLTVL.